The 23 T cell receptor beta chains below all came from one sample that was sequenced in a study of blood T cell repertoires in COVID-19. Generated by immunoSEQ multiplex PCR, the TCRdb table keeps only in-frame clones and is missing some. The data hold under 30,000 clones, with about 94% observed a single time. Sequencing used peripheral blood. Every receptor here comes from a human donor with active COVID-19. The donor label of this sample is uncertain.

The chain recombines TRBV6-2 or TRBV6-3 with TRBJ1-2, with 9 positions matching TRBD1. V lost 2 bases and J lost 2; bases outside the gene matches: 3. The V gene's germline CDR1 is MNHEY and CDR2 SVGEGT. The CDR3 has 15 residues. CDR3 sequence: CASSYPGQGNYGYTF. In DNA, the CDR3 is TGTGCCAGCAGTTACCCAGGACAGGGGAACTATGGCTACACCTTC.

The chain carries TRBV29-1 and TRBJ2-2, with D perhaps matching TRBD1 (5 bases). CDR1 and CDR2 (germline): SQVTM, ANQGSEA. The V end lost 2 bases, the J end lost 2 bases, and 9 bases lay between the germline ends. The CDR3 length is 14 residues. CDR3 sequence: CSVETDRNTGELFF. CDR3 nucleotide sequence: TGCAGCGTTGAAACAGACAGAAACACCGGGGAGCTGTTTTTT.

The chain is built from TRBV5-1 and TRBJ1-2; no clear D gene. CDR3 size: 15 residues. Trimming took off 2 bases at V and 4 bases at J, with 15 bases between the two ends. Germline-derived CDR1 and CDR2 are SGHRS and YFSETQ. CDR3 loop: CASSLNPVGSYGYTF. CDR3 nucleotides: TGCGCCAGCAGCTTAAATCCAGTTGGGAGCTATGGCTACACCTTC. The complete variable domain, with remaining parts taken from reference TRBV5-1 and TRBJ1-2, reads KAGVTQTPRYLIKTRGQQVTLSCSPISGHRSVSWYQQTPGQGLQFLFEYFSETQRNKGNFPGRFSGRQFSNSRSEMNVSTLELGDSALYLCASSLNPVGSYGYTFGSGTRLTVV.

V gene TRBV12-3 or TRBV12-4 combines with J gene TRBJ1-1; no reliable D call. This CDR3 contains 13 residues. V lost 6 bases and J lost 4, with 12 bases in between. This CDR3 reads CASRLFESTEAFF. CDR3 DNA sequence: TGTGCCAGCAGACTTTTTGAATCCACTGAAGCTTTCTTT.

The chain has TRBV12-3 or TRBV12-4 and TRBJ1-1; D gene ambiguous. V was trimmed by 3 bases and J by 7 bases, leaving 6 bases between them. CDR3 length: 11 residues. The CDR3: CASSFRGEAFF. DNA of the CDR3: TGTGCCAGCAGTTTTCGGGGTGAAGCTTTCTTT.

This chain links TRBV5-1 with TRBJ2-7; 8 nucleotides align to TRBD1. This CDR3 region has 12 residues. Per germline, CDR1 SGHRS and CDR2 YFSETQ. Trimming took 4 bases from V and 6 from J; bases not matched to a gene: 3. The CDR3 loop reads CASSSDRGEQYF. The CDR3 DNA reads as TGCGCCAGCAGCAGCGACAGGGGCGAGCAGTACTTC.

The rearrangement joins TRBV6-5 to TRBJ1-1; D call uncertain. The CDR3 is 15 amino acids. Trimming took off 6 bases at V and 0 bases at J, with 14 bases between the two ends. Germline CDR1 reads MNHEY; CDR2 reads SVGAGI. Here the CDR3 reads CASRRTTSLNTEAFF. The CDR3 region has the DNA TGTGCCAGCAGACGAACGACAAGCCTGAACACTGAAGCTTTCTTT.

The chain carries TRBV2 and TRBJ2-1, with TRBD1 identical over 10 bases. The CDR3 extends over 13 amino acids. The germline V gene has CDR1 SNHLY and CDR2 FYNNEI. The junction had 6 bases not matched to a gene; V was cut back by 7 bases and J by 9 bases. The CDR3 loop is CASTRDRGSEQFF. The CDR3 DNA reads as TGTGCCAGCACCAGGGACAGGGGTAGTGAGCAGTTCTTC.

V and J are TRBV10-1 and TRBJ1-1; the match to TRBD1 covers 7 bases. V lost 7 bases and J lost 1; bases outside the gene matches: 3. This CDR3 is built from 13 residues. Germline assignment: CDR1 WNHNN and CDR2 SYGVQD (reference sequence). The CDR3 loop reads CASMGDRNTEAFF. CDR3 coding DNA: TGCGCCAGCATGGGGGACAGGAACACTGAAGCTTTCTTT.

The gene calls are TRBV25-1 and TRBJ1-2; 7 bases align to TRBD1. The V and J ends lost 1 base and 8 bases, in that order; junction bases with no gene match: 7. This CDR3 is built from 14 residues. Germline-derived CDR1 and CDR2 are MGHDK and SYGVNS. CDR3 DNA: TGTGCCAGCAGTGAATTTGGGGACAGATTAGGCTACACCTTC. This sequence encodes CASSEFGDRLGYTF.

V is TRBV6-1 and J is TRBJ1-5, with D maybe TRBD1 (5 bases). Germline V gives CDR1 MNHNS, CDR2 SASEGT. This CDR3 is 15 amino acids long. Deletions cut 7 bases from V and 0 bases from J, with 13 bases between. The CDR3 nucleotides are TGTGCCAGCACCGTCGGGGGGGGTAGCAATCAGCCCCAGCATTTT. Translation: CASTVGGGSNQPQHF.

The chain carries TRBV5-4 and TRBJ2-7; D uncertain. The germline gives CDR1 SGHNT, CDR2 YYREEE (reference sequence). V dropped 6 bases and J dropped 0 bases, with 10 bases sitting between them. There are 13 residues in the CDR3. The CDR3: CASTTTTSYEQYF. The CDR3, as DNA: TGTGCCAGCACCACTACGACCTCCTACGAGCAGTACTTC.

V usage is TRBV28 and J usage is TRBJ2-5, with TRBD1 matching over 7 bases. This CDR3 spans 17 amino acids. Germline V gene sequence: CDR1 MDHEN, CDR2 SYDVKM. The V segment lost 3 bases and the J segment 0 bases; nucleotides outside the gene matches: 10. The CDR3 nucleotides read TGTGCCAGCAGTTTTTGGTACGGGACAGCCTACCAAGAGACCCAGTACTTC. Amino acids: CASSFWYGTAYQETQYF.

The chain joins TRBV29-1 to TRBJ1-5, with TRBD1 identical over 9 bases. The CDR3 contains 16 residues. The J segment lost 3 bases and the V segment lost 6 bases, leaving 12 bases of the junction unmatched. Germline values: CDR1 SQVTM, CDR2 ANQGSEA. CDR3 sequence: CSVKTGGAGHNQPQHF. CDR3 nucleotides: TGCAGCGTCAAAACAGGGGGCGCGGGGCACAATCAGCCCCAGCATTTT.

The V gene is TRBV6-6, the J gene TRBJ2-7; TRBD1 might be the D (6 bases). The CDR3 contains 14 residues. V lost 5 bases and J lost 1, with 12 bases in between. CDR1 and CDR2 (germline): MNHNY, SVGAGI (reference sequence). This chain's CDR3 is CASSDVQGSYEQYF. CDR3 nucleotides: TGTGCCAGCAGTGACGTACAGGGTTCCTACGAGCAGTACTTC.

This chain connects TRBV4-1 to TRBJ2-5, with D perhaps matching TRBD1 (6 bases). Germline loops: CDR1 MGHRA, CDR2 YSYEKL. The CDR3 extends over 14 amino acids. Trimming left V 2 bases short and J 0 bases short, with 7 bases between. CDR3 bases: TGCGCCAGCAGCCAACGGGACAACCAAGAGACCCAGTACTTC. This gives the protein CASSQRDNQETQYF.

The chain uses TRBV5-4 and TRBJ2-7; D is perhaps TRBD1 (5 bases). Germline CDR1 SGHNT, CDR2 YYREEE (reference sequence). Deletions cut 4 bases from V and 3 bases from J, with 11 bases between. The CDR3 is made up of 13 amino acids. CDR3 sequence (DNA): TGTGCCAGCAGCCCGGACACTAACTACGAGCAGTACTTC. It codes for CASSPDTNYEQYF.

The gene calls are TRBV12-3 or TRBV12-4 and TRBJ1-5, with a tentative D call TRBD1 (6 bases). V was trimmed by 5 bases and J by 6 bases, leaving 11 bases between them. The CDR3 is made up of 13 amino acids. CDR3 amino acids: CASSITGFQPQHF. CDR3 DNA: TGTGCCAGCAGTATAACAGGGTTTCAGCCCCAGCATTTT.

This CDR3 is CASRTGLAGNNEQFF. In nucleotides, the CDR3 is TGTGCCAGCAGGACTGGACTAGCGGGAAACAATGAGCAGTTCTTC. This chain links TRBV6-5 with TRBJ2-1, with 12 positions matching TRBD2. J was trimmed by 5 bases and V by 6 bases; bases with no gene match: 5. CDR3 length equals 15 residues. CDR1 and CDR2 (germline): MNHEY, SVGAGI.

This clone has just a few counts. The CDR3 here is CASSLKQGTNYGYTF. CDR3 DNA sequence: TGTGCCAGCAGCCTGAAACAGGGGACTAACTATGGCTACACCTTC. The genes are TRBV2 and TRBJ1-2; TRBD1 agrees at 7 bases. The germline V gene has CDR1 SNHLY and CDR2 FYNNEI. This CDR3 spans 15 amino acids. Trimming removed 6 bases from V and 0 bases from J; junction bases left unmatched: 7.

This clone was seen a single time. This chain links TRBV19 with TRBJ1-5; TRBD1 aligns across 9 bases. The CDR3 length is 16 residues. Trimming cost V 4 bases and J 4 bases; bases outside gene matches: 8. Germline V lookup: CDR1 LNHDA, CDR2 SQIVND (reference sequence). The CDR3 loop is CASSKNDRGANQPQHF. The CDR3 DNA reads as TGTGCCAGTAGTAAAAACGACAGGGGGGCTAATCAGCCCCAGCATTTT. Full variable domain (outside the CDR3, taken from reference TRBV19 and TRBJ1-5): DGGITQSPKYLFRKEGQNVTLSCEQNLNHDAMYWYRQDPGQGLRLIYYSQIVNDFQKGDIAEGYSVSREKKESFPLTVTSAQKNPTAFYLCASSKNDRGANQPQHFGDGTRLSIL.

This chain uses TRBV7-9 with TRBJ2-1, with a possible D match to TRBD2 (5 bases). The CDR3 sequence is 16 residues long. V was cut by 1 base and J by 6 bases, with 16 bases left in between. Germline V gives CDR1 SEHNR, CDR2 FQNEAQ (reference sequence). The CDR3 DNA reads as TGTGCCAGCAGCTTAGGGAGCGGAACTTACTTCAATGAGCAGTTCTTC. Amino acids: CASSLGSGTYFNEQFF. The whole variable domain, filled in from reference TRBV7-9 and TRBJ2-1, reads DTGVSQNPRHKITKRGQNVTFRCDPISEHNRLYWYRQTLGQGPEFLTYFQNEAQLEKSRLLSDRFSAERPKGSFSTLEIQRTEQGDSAMYLCASSLGSGTYFNEQFFGPGTRLTVL.

The rearrangement joins TRBV27 to TRBJ2-6; 10 nucleotides agree with TRBD1. V shed 5 bases, J shed 2 bases, and the junction held 6 bases outside the gene matches. This CDR3 has 17 amino acids. Looked up from germline, CDR1 is MNHEY and CDR2 is SMNVEV (reference sequence). This chain's CDR3 is CASSARQGAPGANVLTF. The CDR3 coding sequence is TGTGCCAGCAGTGCTAGACAGGGGGCCCCTGGGGCCAACGTCCTGACTTTC.